The 21 T cell receptor beta chains below were found in one sample sequenced in a study of OX40 agonist ivuxolimab in advanced cancers. Using immunoSEQ multiplex PCR, the repertoire was profiled, and TCRdb retains in-frame clones only, with some absent. The sample records roughly 60,000 clones, roughly nine tenths being singletons. This material consisted of CD4+ or CD8+ T cells sorted from blood, taken in a trial of the OX40 agonist ivuxolimab. These receptors all stem from an adult with an advanced solid tumor such as melanoma, head and neck, liver or kidney cancer.

This chain connects TRBV7-2 to TRBJ2-7; no clear D gene. CDR1 and CDR2 (germline): SGHTA, FQGNSA. Between the trimmed V and J ends, which lost 5 bases and 2 bases, there was a span of 10 bases. The CDR3 loop spans 13 amino acids. CDR3 protein: CASSPPYPYEQYF. Written as DNA, the CDR3 is TGTGCCAGCAGCCCTCCGTATCCCTACGAGCAGTACTTC.

V and J are TRBV28 and TRBJ2-1, with TRBD2 matching 7 bases. The V and J ends lost 6 bases and 2 bases, in that order; junction bases with no gene match: 4. Germline values: CDR1 MDHEN, CDR2 SYDVKM. The length of the CDR3 is 14 residues. The CDR3 reads CASRRAGAYNEQFF. The CDR3 nucleotides read TGTGCCAGCAGGCGGGCGGGGGCCTACAATGAGCAGTTCTTC. The full variable domain, rest sourced from reference TRBV28 and TRBJ2-1, is DVKVTQSSRYLVKRTGEKVFLECVQDMDHENMFWYRQDPGLGLRLIYFSYDVKMKEKGDIPEGYSVSREKKERFSLILESASTNQTSMYLCASRRAGAYNEQFFGPGTRLTVL.

The V and J genes are TRBV19 and TRBJ2-3; TRBD1 is a possible D gene (5 bases). Looked up from germline, CDR1 is LNHDA and CDR2 is SQIVND (reference sequence). Trimming stripped 5 bases from V and 2 bases from J, with 8 bases between. The CDR3 extends over 13 amino acids. CDR3 nucleotide sequence: TGTGCCAGTAGTTCAGGGTACACAGATACGCAGTATTTT. It translates to CASSSGYTDTQYF.

This clone was seen only once. This chain joins TRBV5-1 and TRBJ2-3; D may be TRBD2 (5 bases). The germline V gene encodes CDR1 SGHRS and CDR2 YFSETQ. Trimming cost V 4 bases and J 5 bases, with 8 bases left between them. The CDR3 sequence is 12 residues long. CDR3 protein: CASSPGRDTQYF. In DNA form, the CDR3 reads TGCGCCAGCAGCCCTGGGAGAGATACGCAGTATTTT.

This clone was detected only once. The rearrangement joins TRBV6-5 to TRBJ1-6; 7 nucleotides align to TRBD1. Germline trimming cut 1 base from V and 6 bases from J; bases unmatched to any gene: 3. The CDR3 totals 15 residues. Germline CDR1 and CDR2: MNHEY and SVGAGI. CDR3 sequence reads: CASSYWGTANSPLHF. CDR3 nucleotides: TGTGCCAGCAGTTACTGGGGGACAGCTAATTCACCCCTCCACTTT.

In DNA, the CDR3 is TGTGCCAGCAGCTTAATAGCTGATGAGCAGTTCTTC. Its translation is CASSLIADEQFF. The chain uses TRBV7-6 and TRBJ2-1; D uncertain. The CDR3 totals 12 residues. Germline CDR1 reads SGHVS; CDR2 reads FNYEAQ. Trimming left V 2 bases short and J 8 bases short, with 7 bases between.

The V gene is TRBV19, the J gene TRBJ1-5; 11 bases align to TRBD1. This CDR3 comprises 16 residues. Germline lookup yields CDR1 LNHDA and CDR2 SQIVND (reference sequence). V gave up 5 bases and J gave up 4 bases; unmatched junction bases: 7. CDR3 protein: CASSSTDRGLNQPQHF. The CDR3 nucleotides are TGTGCCAGTAGTTCAACGGACAGGGGGCTAAATCAGCCCCAGCATTTT.

In its sample, this clone was seen once. The rearrangement joins TRBV27 to TRBJ1-1; 7 positions agree with TRBD1. Germline lookup yields CDR1 MNHEY and CDR2 SMNVEV (reference sequence). This CDR3 spans 16 amino acids. The ends lost 6 bases at V and 3 bases at J; junction bases unmatched: 13. The CDR3 DNA sequence: TGTGCCAGCAGACGAAGACAGGGTGCTCCGGACACTGAAGCTTTCTTT. Amino acids: CASRRRQGAPDTEAFF.

The J gene is TRBJ2-1, the V gene TRBV5-4, with 8 positions matching TRBD2. J lost 5 bases, V lost 0 bases, and 7 bases had no gene match. The CDR3 spans 16 residues. Germline V gene data show CDR1 as SGHNT and CDR2 as YYREEE (reference sequence). The CDR3 bases are TGTGCCAGCAGCTTGGGACGGACTAGCCGGAACAATGAGCAGTTCTTC. As protein: CASSLGRTSRNNEQFF. Combining the CDR3 with reference TRBV5-4 and TRBJ2-1 gives the whole variable domain ETGVTQSPTHLIKTRGQQVTLRCSSQSGHNTVSWYQQALGQGPQFIFQYYREEENGRGNFPPRFSGLQFPNYSSELNVNALELDDSALYLCASSLGRTSRNNEQFFGPGTRLTVL.

The CDR3 region is CASSPVHTEAFF. The CDR3 nucleotides are TGTGCCAGCAGCCCAGTCCACACTGAAGCTTTCTTT. The chain carries TRBV7-9 and TRBJ1-1, with D unresolved. Germline CDR1 SEHNR, CDR2 FQNEAQ (reference sequence). CDR3 length: 12 residues. Trimming took off 5 bases at V and 3 bases at J, with 7 bases between the two ends.

The CDR3 here is CASSVHMDNEQFF. The CDR3 DNA reads TGTGCCAGCAGCGTGCACATGGACAATGAGCAGTTCTTC. V usage is TRBV9 and J usage is TRBJ2-1; D call uncertain. V was clipped by 2 bases and J by 5 bases, with 8 bases between them. This CDR3 comprises 13 residues. The germline V gene encodes CDR1 SGDLS and CDR2 YYNGEE.

V gene TRBV6-1 combines with J gene TRBJ1-1; no reliable D call. The CDR3 covers 13 residues. Germline V gene sequence: CDR1 MNHNS, CDR2 SASEGT. V was cut by 0 bases and J by 3 bases, with 5 bases left in between. CDR3 in DNA: TGTGCCAGCAGTGAAGCCCGCGACACTGAAGCTTTCTTT. This translates into CASSEARDTEAFF.

The genes are TRBV5-4 and TRBJ2-3, with D perhaps assigned TRBD1 or TRBD2 (5 bases each). Per the germline V gene, CDR1 is SGHNT and CDR2 is YYREEE (reference sequence). This CDR3 spans 15 amino acids. V was clipped by 3 bases and J by 2 bases, with 13 bases between them. The CDR3 region is CASSSTGRNTDTQYF. In nucleotides, the CDR3 is TGTGCCAGCAGCTCGACGGGACGAAACACAGATACGCAGTATTTT.

J is TRBJ1-1 and V is TRBV28; TRBD1 might be the D (5 bases). Germline V gives CDR1 MDHEN, CDR2 SYDVKM. Trimming took off 6 bases at V and 3 bases at J, with 11 bases between the two ends. The CDR3 contains 13 residues. Here the CDR3 DNA reads TGTGCCAGCAGACCCCCAGGGCACACTGAAGCTTTCTTT. It encodes CASRPPGHTEAFF.

The V gene is TRBV5-1, the J gene TRBJ2-7; perhaps TRBD1 as D (6 bases). V was shortened by 0 bases and J by 3 bases, with 13 bases between the two germline ends. CDR1 and CDR2 (germline): SGHRS, YFSETQ. The CDR3 is 15 residues long. The CDR3 DNA reads TGCGCCAGCAGCTTGGAACAGGGTGGGATCTACGAGCAGTACTTC. Its protein is CASSLEQGGIYEQYF.

The V gene is TRBV11-2, the J gene TRBJ1-1; no clear D gene. The germline gives CDR1 SGHAT, CDR2 FQNNGV. Trimming cost V 2 bases and J 8 bases, with 12 bases left between them. The CDR3 spans 13 residues. CDR3 nucleotides: TGTGCCAGCAGCTTAAGTCCAGCTCAAGAAGCTTTCTTT. It specifies CASSLSPAQEAFF.

This chain joins TRBV28 and TRBJ2-1, with 7 nucleotides matching TRBD2. With V trimmed by 6 bases and J by 0 bases, 8 bases remained unmatched. Germline lookup yields CDR1 MDHEN and CDR2 SYDVKM. The CDR3 runs to 16 residues. The CDR3 DNA sequence: TGTGCCAGCAGGTCAAGCGGGGCGAGCTCCTACAATGAGCAGTTCTTC. This gives the protein CASRSSGASSYNEQFF.

The chain recombines TRBV7-8 with TRBJ2-2; a possible D gene is TRBD1 (5 bases). CDR1 is SGHVS and CDR2 is FQNEAQ in the germline V gene. CDR3 length: 16 amino acids. Deletions cut 0 bases from V and 0 bases from J, with 8 bases between. The CDR3 sequence: CASSLAVGPNTGELFF. CDR3 nucleotide sequence: TGTGCCAGCAGCTTAGCCGTGGGGCCGAACACCGGGGAGCTGTTTTTT.

The V call is TRBV5-4, the J call TRBJ2-6; 9 bases fit TRBD2. J gave up 1 base and V 1 base, and 3 bases lay outside the gene matches. CDR1 and CDR2 from the germline V gene are SGHNT and YYREEE (reference sequence). The length of the CDR3 is 17 residues. The CDR3 reads CASSLNSGSSGANVLTF. The CDR3 DNA reads TGTGCCAGCAGCTTGAATAGCGGGAGTTCTGGGGCCAACGTCCTGACTTTC. The full variable domain, completed using reference TRBV5-4 and TRBJ2-6, is ETGVTQSPTHLIKTRGQQVTLRCSSQSGHNTVSWYQQALGQGPQFIFQYYREEENGRGNFPPRFSGLQFPNYSSELNVNALELDDSALYLCASSLNSGSSGANVLTFGAGSRLTVL.

V gene TRBV10-2 combines with J gene TRBJ2-5, with a possible D match to TRBD1 (7 bases). Germline assignment: CDR1 WSHSY and CDR2 SAAADI. V lost 6 bases and J lost 1, with 12 bases in between. The CDR3 consists of 14 residues. CDR3 bases: TGCGCCAGCAGGCCCCAGGGGGGCCAAGAGACCCAGTACTTC. The encoded protein is CASRPQGGQETQYF.

This chain connects TRBV20-1 to TRBJ2-7; D is unresolved. In germline, CDR1 is DFQATT, CDR2 SNEGSKA (reference sequence). V shed 7 bases and J shed 4 bases, with 11 bases lying between them. This CDR3 is 11 amino acids long. The CDR3 loop reads CSVITTYEQYF. The CDR3 DNA follows: TGCAGTGTCATTACGACTTACGAGCAGTACTTC.